Shown below are 18 T cell receptor beta chains from a single sample sequenced in a study of blood T cell repertoires in COVID-19. Sequenced by immunoSEQ multiplex PCR; TCRdb stores in-frame clones only, minus some. The sample yields approximately 88,000 clones, nearly 80% seen once. Material: peripheral blood. All receptors come from a man between 65 and 85 years old with COVID-19, enrolled during active disease.

The V gene is TRBV28, the J gene TRBJ1-1, with D tentatively TRBD1 (6 bases). The germline gives CDR1 MDHEN, CDR2 SYDVKM. The CDR3 covers 12 residues. V was pared by 7 bases and J by 3 bases, with 9 bases between. Written as DNA, the CDR3 is TGTGCCAGCATGCCAGGGGACACTGAAGCTTTCTTT. As protein: CASMPGDTEAFF.

The chain joins TRBV2 to TRBJ2-3; no clear D gene. CDR3 size: 11 residues. Germline CDR1 is SNHLY and CDR2 is FYNNEI. V was shortened by 8 bases and J by 2 bases, with 5 bases between the two germline ends. The CDR3 protein is CASQSTDTQYF. The CDR3 region has the DNA TGTGCCAGCCAGTCCACAGATACGCAGTATTTT.

The V call is TRBV13, the J call TRBJ1-2; D unresolved. V gave up 4 bases and J gave up 4 bases, with 22 bases separating them. There are 17 residues in the CDR3. Germline CDR1 is PRHDT and CDR2 is FYEKMQ (reference sequence). The CDR3 DNA is TGTGCCAGCAGCTCCACAGTAATACGGGGAAAAATCTATGGCTACACCTTC. Translating it yields CASSSTVIRGKIYGYTF.

The chain couples TRBV6-6 to TRBJ2-6; TRBD2 might be the D (6 bases). With 2 bases removed from V and 1 base from J, the gap between germline ends came to 6 bases. Germline V CDR1 and CDR2: MNHNY, SVGAGI (reference sequence). This CDR3 has 15 residues. CDR3 nucleotides: TGTGCCAGCAGTTACGGGACTTCTGGGGCCAACGTCCTGACTTTC. It translates to CASSYGTSGANVLTF.

The gene calls are TRBV29-1 and TRBJ2-3; TRBD2 matches 9 bases. The germline V gene encodes CDR1 SQVTM and CDR2 ANQGSEA. V was pared by 7 bases and J by 4 bases, with 6 bases of the junction left unmatched. CDR3 size: 13 residues. CDR3 protein: CSGRRTSADTQYF. The CDR3 coding sequence is TGCAGCGGACGACGGACTAGCGCAGATACGCAGTATTTT.

This clone was seen just once. The chain recombines TRBV11-3 with TRBJ2-1; 9 bases are shared with TRBD1. V was clipped by 5 bases and J by 4 bases; unmatched bases: 6. CDR3 size: 15 residues. The germline CDR1 and CDR2 sequences are SGHNT and YENEEA. The CDR3 reads CASSAAGTGYNEQFF. The CDR3 DNA reads as TGTGCCAGCAGCGCGGCCGGGACAGGGTACAATGAGCAGTTCTTC.

The rearrangement links TRBV28 to TRBJ2-3; D may be TRBD1 (5 bases). Germline V gene data show CDR1 as MDHEN and CDR2 as SYDVKM. V was pared by 8 bases and J by 2 bases, with 11 bases between. The CDR3 sequence is 13 residues long. The DNA of the CDR3 is TGTGCCAGCGGCAGGGCTCTCACAGATACGCAGTATTTT. Protein sequence: CASGRALTDTQYF. Full variable domain (missing parts from reference TRBV28 and TRBJ2-3): DVKVTQSSRYLVKRTGEKVFLECVQDMDHENMFWYRQDPGLGLRLIYFSYDVKMKEKGDIPEGYSVSREKKERFSLILESASTNQTSMYLCASGRALTDTQYFGPGTRLTVL.

This CDR3 reads CASSLAGAIRGETQYF. CDR3 nucleotide sequence: TGTGCCAGCAGCTTAGCGGGGGCAATCAGGGGAGAGACCCAGTACTTC. The rearrangement joins TRBV7-2 to TRBJ2-5; a possible D gene is TRBD1 (6 bases). V lost 0 bases to trimming and J lost 4 bases, with 15 bases between them. The CDR3 spans 16 residues. Germline V gene data show CDR1 as SGHTA and CDR2 as FQGNSA.

For this clone: A read error may produce the germline difference seen at one junction end. The chain uses TRBV28 and TRBJ1-2; TRBD1 might be the D (5 bases). The length of the CDR3 is 16 residues. Germline assignment: CDR1 MDHEN and CDR2 SYDVKM. The CDR3 sequence: CASNLEGADTLYGYTF. For the CDR3, the DNA is TGTGCCAGCAATTTAGAAGGGGCGGACACCCTTTATGGCTACACCTTC.

The chain is built from TRBV7-2 and TRBJ1-1; no reliable D call. Germline V CDR1 and CDR2: SGHTA, FQGNSA. This CDR3 spans 16 amino acids. V was trimmed by 2 bases and J by 1 base, leaving 14 bases between them. The CDR3 nucleotides are TGTGCCAGCAGCTTAAGCCCGTCGTCCCAGAACACTGAAGCTTTCTTT. Amino acid sequence: CASSLSPSSQNTEAFF.

The gene calls are TRBV25-1 and TRBJ1-5, with D perhaps TRBD1 (5 bases). The V gene's germline CDR1 is MGHDK and CDR2 SYGVNS. The CDR3 is made up of 12 amino acids. The CDR3, as DNA: TGTGCAGCGGGGGGGAACAATCAGCCCCAGCATTTT. This gives the protein CAAGGNNQPQHF.

This clone has just one count. The chain uses TRBV11-2 and TRBJ2-2; no definite D call. The CDR3 sequence is 12 residues long. Trimming pared 5 bases from V and 1 base from J, leaving 2 bases between. Germline CDR1 SGHAT, CDR2 FQNNGV. The CDR3 region has the DNA TGTGCCAGCAGCCGGAACACCGGGGAGCTGTTTTTT. Protein product: CASSRNTGELFF. Full variable domain (missing parts from reference TRBV11-2 and TRBJ2-2): EAGVAQSPRYKIIEKRQSVAFWCNPISGHATLYWYQQILGQGPKLLIQFQNNGVVDDSQLPKDRFSAERLKGVDSTLKIQPAKLEDSAVYLCASSRNTGELFFGEGSRLTVL.

The chain uses TRBV27 and TRBJ1-1; 7 bases are a match to TRBD1. In germline, CDR1 is MNHEY, CDR2 SMNVEV (reference sequence). The CDR3 is made up of 13 amino acids. The trim removed 4 bases at V and 3 bases at J, leaving 2 bases unmatched. CDR3 sequence (DNA): TGTGCCAGCAGTTGGGGACAGTACACTGAAGCTTTCTTT. This translates into CASSWGQYTEAFF.

The chain employs TRBV27 and TRBJ2-1; 8 nucleotides line up with TRBD1. The germline V gene encodes CDR1 MNHEY and CDR2 SMNVEV (reference sequence). V dropped 6 bases and J dropped 8; count of bases not matched to a gene: 12. This CDR3 contains 15 residues. The CDR3 DNA reads TGTGCCAGCAGCCTGCAGGGGGCGCTTTCCGATGAGCAGTTCTTC. Translating it yields CASSLQGALSDEQFF.

This clone has a handful of counts. The J gene is TRBJ2-3, the V gene TRBV7-3, with D hard to call. The V gene lost 1 base and the J gene lost 0 bases, with 5 bases spanning the gap. The CDR3 covers 14 residues. The germline V gene has CDR1 SGHTA and CDR2 FQGTGA. The DNA of the CDR3 is TGTGCCAGCAGCTTAATCGGTAGCACAGATACGCAGTATTTT. Translated: CASSLIGSTDTQYF.

V is TRBV5-1 and J is TRBJ1-1, with unresolved D. The CDR3 totals 14 residues. Trimming left V 2 bases short and J 8 bases short, with 16 bases between. Germline V gene sequence: CDR1 SGHRS, CDR2 YFSETQ. CDR3 bases: TGCGCCAGCAGCTTCAATATGGGCGAGGGAGAAGCTTTCTTT. It encodes CASSFNMGEGEAFF.

This clone is a singleton in its sample. The CDR3 coding sequence is TGTGCCATCAGTGATGGGGGACAGGGAAATGAAAAACTGTTTTTT. Residues: CAISDGGQGNEKLFF. V gene TRBV10-3 combines with J gene TRBJ1-4, with 9 bases lining up with TRBD1. This CDR3 comprises 15 residues. V was pared by 3 bases and J by 5 bases, with 4 bases of the junction left unmatched. CDR1 ENHRY and CDR2 SYGVKD come from the germline V gene.

The J gene is TRBJ2-2, the V gene TRBV24-1, with D possibly TRBD1 on 6 matching bases. The CDR3 extends over 17 amino acids. Germline CDR1 is KGHDR and CDR2 is SFDVKD. V dropped 5 bases and J dropped 5 bases, with 20 bases sitting between them. The DNA for the CDR3 is TGTGCCACCAGTGCTCACCCAGGTGTTGGGACAACCGGGGAGCTGTTTTTT. This gives the protein CATSAHPGVGTTGELFF.